Shown below are 7 T cell receptor beta chains from a single sample sequenced in a study of long-term antiretroviral therapy in people with HIV. A v3.0 immunoSEQ assay was performed at survey level. Generated by immunoSEQ multiplex PCR, the TCRdb table keeps only in-frame clones and is missing some. The sample consists of around 21,000 clones, 82% of them appearing once. The material sequenced was unsorted PBMCs, taken at the start of antiretroviral therapy. These receptors all come from a man aged 50 or older with HIV.

The rearrangement uses TRBV30 and TRBJ1-5; D unresolved. V was clipped by 2 bases and J by 0 bases, with 5 bases between them. The germline CDR1 and CDR2 sequences are GTSNPN and SVGIG (reference sequence). CDR3 length: 13 residues. The CDR3 region has the DNA TGTGCCTGGAGTAGAATTAGCAATCAGCCCCAGCATTTT. Translating it yields CAWSRISNQPQHF.

This chain connects TRBV5-6 to TRBJ1-2, with 7 positions matching TRBD1. Germline CDR1 is SGHDT and CDR2 is YYEEEE. The ends lost 4 bases at V and 4 bases at J; junction bases unmatched: 7. The CDR3 contains 14 residues. Here the CDR3 reads CASSPTGTVYGYTF. The DNA for the CDR3 is TGTGCCAGCAGCCCCACCGGGACAGTCTATGGCTACACCTTC.

This clone was recorded a few times. This rearrangement joins TRBV10-3 to TRBJ2-7; TRBD2 might be the D (6 bases). The CDR3 contains 14 residues. V was pared by 2 bases and J by 4 bases, with 12 bases between. Germline CDR1 ENHRY, CDR2 SYGVKD. CDR3 coding DNA: TGTGCCATCAGTGAGCCCGGGACTCTTTACGAGCAGTACTTC. Protein: CAISEPGTLYEQYF.

The chain joins TRBV6-1 to TRBJ2-1, with D uncertain. The germline CDR1 and CDR2 sequences are MNHNS and SASEGT. Trimming removed 0 bases from V and 9 bases from J, with 12 bases in between. The CDR3 spans 14 residues. In nucleotides, the CDR3 is TGTGCCAGCAGTGAAGCCCCAGGAGTGGGTGAGCAGTTCTTC. It encodes CASSEAPGVGEQFF.

This clone showed up just a few times. The chain carries TRBV9 and TRBJ2-7, with D unclear. Looked up from germline, CDR1 is SGDLS and CDR2 is YYNGEE. V lost 0 bases and J 0 bases, leaving 10 bases between the germline ends. CDR3 size: 15 residues. CDR3 DNA sequence: TGTGCCAGCAGCGTAGCCGCAACCAGCTCCTACGAGCAGTACTTC. Residues: CASSVAATSSYEQYF. The whole variable domain, remainder taken from reference TRBV9 and TRBJ2-7, is DSGVTQTPKHLITATGQRVTLRCSPRSGDLSVYWYQQSLDQGLQFLIQYYNGEERAKGNILERFSAQQFPDLHSELNLSSLELGDSALYFCASSVAATSSYEQYFGPGTRLTVT.

This clone is medium-sized within its sample. The chain uses TRBV19 and TRBJ1-1, with D unresolved. CDR3 length: 12 amino acids. Trimming left V 5 bases short and J 1 base short, with 5 bases between. The germline CDR1 and CDR2 sequences are LNHDA and SQIVND (reference sequence). The DNA for the CDR3 is TGTGCCAGTAGTCTCGGGAACACTGAAGCTTTCTTT. Its protein is CASSLGNTEAFF.

The chain couples TRBV19 to TRBJ2-2, with D possibly being TRBD1 or TRBD2 (5 bases each). The length of the CDR3 is 14 residues. Germline loops: CDR1 LNHDA, CDR2 SQIVND (reference sequence). V was cut by 5 bases and J by 4 bases, with 11 bases left in between. The CDR3 DNA reads TGTGCCAGTAGTCCGGGACGTTCCACCGGGGAGCTGTTTTTT. It specifies CASSPGRSTGELFF.